The 19 T cell receptor beta chains listed next were all sequenced from one sample in a study of identical twins' blood T cells. TCRdb re-called the 5' RACE reads through MiXCR, storing one row per CDR3 protein. The repertoire holds a few hundred thousand distinct CDR3 sequences, with about 28% as singletons. The sequenced sample was PBMCs. The origin of the receptors is a woman aged 18-49 years in good health.

The chain carries TRBV18 and TRBJ1-1, with 10 positions matching TRBD1. Germline V lookup: CDR1 KGHSH, CDR2 LQKENI. This CDR3 contains 15 residues. Trimming took 6 bases from V and 1 from J; bases not matched to a gene: 5. The CDR3 protein is CASSRRDRGNTEAFF. In nucleotides, the CDR3 is TGTGCCAGCTCTCGCCGGGACAGGGGGAACACTGAAGCTTTCTTT. The variable domain in full, completed from reference TRBV18 and TRBJ1-1, reads NAGVMQNPRHLVRRRGQEARLRCSPMKGHSHVYWYRQLPEEGLKFMVYLQKENIIDESGMPKERFSAEFPKEGPSILRIQQVVRGDSAAYFCASSRRDRGNTEAFFGQGTRLTVV.

This clonotype occurred a few times. This sequence joins TRBV24-1 and TRBJ1-2; D is unclear. The CDR3 contains 10 residues. Deletions cut 12 bases from V and 6 bases from J, with 10 bases between. Germline V gene lookup returns CDR1 KGHDR and CDR2 SFDVKD. CDR3 amino acids: CAATTDGYTF. CDR3 DNA: TGTGCCGCCACCACCGATGGCTACACCTTC.

Many counts were recorded for this clonotype. This rearrangement joins TRBV6-2 or TRBV6-3 to TRBJ1-5; no reliable D call. The CDR3 runs 13 residues. Trimming stripped 6 bases from V and 0 bases from J, with 6 bases between. From germline, CDR1 is MNHEY and CDR2 SVGEGT. Here the CDR3 DNA reads TGTGCCAGCAGACGCAATAGCAATCAGCCCCAGCATTTT. This encodes CASRRNSNQPQHF.

This clonotype has at least ten counts. At one of its ends the junction is not consistent with the germline gene, which may arise from a read error. The genes are TRBV2 and TRBJ2-2; D unresolved. Looked up from germline, CDR1 is SNHLY and CDR2 is FYNNEI. This CDR3 contains 13 residues. In nucleotides, the CDR3 is TGTGCCACCAGTACAACGAACACCGGGGAGCTGTTTTTT. This translates into CATSTTNTGELFF.

The count of this clonotype is one. V usage is TRBV18 and J usage is TRBJ2-3, with 12 bases lining up with TRBD2. CDR3 length: 16 residues. V dropped 4 bases and J dropped 2; count of bases not matched to a gene: 4. Germline values: CDR1 KGHSH, CDR2 LQKENI. This CDR3 reads CASSQGLAGTTDTQYF. The DNA for the CDR3 is TGTGCCAGCTCACAGGGACTAGCGGGCACCACAGATACGCAGTATTTT.

There are a few counts of this clonotype. This chain uses TRBV13 with TRBJ1-1, with 8 positions matching TRBD1. From germline, CDR1 is PRHDT and CDR2 FYEKMQ (reference sequence). Germline trimming cut 3 bases from V and 8 bases from J; bases unmatched to any gene: 14. This CDR3 is built from 16 residues. The CDR3 spells CASSFGTQGARGEAFF. The CDR3 DNA is TGTGCCAGCAGCTTTGGGACGCAGGGGGCGCGGGGGGAAGCTTTCTTT.

This clonotype was observed a handful of times. J is TRBJ1-2 and V is TRBV18; maybe TRBD1 (5 bases). This CDR3 is 14 amino acids long. With 4 bases removed from V and 10 bases from J, the gap between germline ends came to 19 bases. Germline V gene data show CDR1 as KGHSH and CDR2 as LQKENI. This CDR3 reads CASSRGGGSEPYTF. CDR3 DNA: TGTGCCAGCTCACGGGGCGGGGGTTCCGAACCCTACACCTTC.

Concerning this clonotype: One end of the junction is discordant with germline, which a read error may explain. This chain joins TRBV29-1 and TRBJ2-7, with D tentatively TRBD2 (6 bases). The length of the CDR3 is 15 residues. The germline CDR1 and CDR2 sequences are SQVTM and ANQGSEA. CDR3 region: CGVEWQGGSSYEQYF. The CDR3 coding sequence is TGCGGCGTTGAATGGCAGGGAGGTAGCTCCTACGAGCAGTACTTC.

This chain uses TRBV29-1 with TRBJ1-1; 10 nucleotides agree with TRBD1. V was pared by 6 bases and J by 3 bases, with 7 bases of the junction left unmatched. The CDR3 is 14 amino acids. The germline CDR1 and CDR2 sequences are SQVTM and ANQGSEA. The DNA of the CDR3 is TGCAGCGTCCGCACCGGGACAGGGGACACTGAAGCTTTCTTT. Protein: CSVRTGTGDTEAFF.

The chain carries TRBV20-1 and TRBJ2-7, with 10 bases fitting TRBD2. The V segment lost 3 bases and the J segment 5 bases; nucleotides outside the gene matches: 7. Germline-derived CDR1 and CDR2 are DFQATT and SNEGSKA (reference sequence). The CDR3 is 14 amino acids. In DNA form, the CDR3 reads TGCAGTGCTAGGATCCCACTAGCGGGACACGAGCAGTACTTC. Residues: CSARIPLAGHEQYF.

V usage is TRBV24-1 and J usage is TRBJ2-1, with D perhaps TRBD1 (6 bases). V lost 5 bases, J lost 4 bases, and 8 bases lay in between. CDR1 and CDR2 from the germline V gene are KGHDR and SFDVKD. This CDR3 is built from 13 residues. CDR3 sequence (DNA): TGTGCCACCAGTGGGACAGAATACAATGAGCAGTTCTTC. It is translated as CATSGTEYNEQFF.

This clonotype was observed a few times. The chain carries TRBV20-1 and TRBJ2-3, with 9 nucleotides matching TRBD2. CDR3 length: 14 residues. Germline V CDR1 and CDR2: DFQATT, SNEGSKA (reference sequence). Losses at the gene ends were 1 base for V and 6 bases for J; bases not matched to a gene: 5. The CDR3 DNA follows: TGCAGTGCTAGAGGGAGCGGGAGGTACGATACGCAGTATTTT. It specifies CSARGSGRYDTQYF.

The sample holds a few counts of this clonotype. CDR3 region: CASSQGFSPRDSPLHF. In DNA, the CDR3 is TGCGCCAGCAGCCAAGGTTTTTCCCCCCGGGATTCACCCCTCCACTTT. The rearrangement links TRBV4-1 to TRBJ1-6; D unclear. Germline V gives CDR1 MGHRA, CDR2 YSYEKL. V was trimmed by 1 base and J by 8 bases, leaving 15 bases between them. This CDR3 has 16 residues.

The CDR3 region is CSAIEDPTSYEQYF. The DNA of the CDR3 is TGCAGTGCTATTGAAGACCCGACCTCCTACGAGCAGTACTTC. This rearrangement joins TRBV20-1 to TRBJ2-7, with D unclear. Looked up from germline, CDR1 is DFQATT and CDR2 is SNEGSKA (reference sequence). V lost 4 bases and J 0 bases, leaving 13 bases between the germline ends. The CDR3 totals 14 residues.

To note about this clonotype: A junction boundary mismatches the germline segment, possibly from a read error. The V and J genes are TRBV20-1 and TRBJ2-7; TRBD2 matches 11 bases. Germline CDR1 and CDR2: DFQATT and SNEGSKA (reference sequence). CDR3 length equals 18 residues. The CDR3 DNA reads TGCGGTGCTGGAACGACTAGCGGGGATACCGCTCAACCTTACGAGCAGTACTTC. This gives the protein CGAGTTSGDTAQPYEQYF.

In its sample, this clonotype was seen a few times. This chain uses TRBV4-3 with TRBJ1-4, with D perhaps TRBD1 (5 bases). The CDR3 spans 15 residues. Germline loops: CDR1 LGHNA, CDR2 YSLEER. The ends were cut back, 4 bases at V and 6 bases at J, with 15 bases in the middle. The CDR3 here is CASSPSPGRDEKLFF. The CDR3, as DNA: TGCGCCAGCAGCCCTTCCCCAGGCAGGGATGAAAAACTGTTTTTT.

Of note for this clonotype: The junction departs from germline at one end; a sequencing error may be responsible. The J gene is TRBJ2-7, the V gene TRBV7-2; 8 bases are shared with TRBD2. From germline, CDR1 is SGHTA and CDR2 FQGNSA. This CDR3 comprises 15 residues. CDR3 sequence: CAGSLESGRREEQYF. In nucleotides, the CDR3 is TGTGCCGGCAGCTTAGAGAGCGGGAGAAGGGAAGAGCAGTACTTC.

The genes are TRBV5-1 and TRBJ2-1; 9 bases fit TRBD1. This CDR3 has 13 residues. V shed 4 bases, J shed 6 bases, and the junction held 2 bases outside the gene matches. Germline loops: CDR1 SGHRS, CDR2 YFSETQ. The CDR3 reads CASSVTGGNEQFF. The CDR3 coding sequence is TGCGCCAGCAGCGTGACAGGGGGCAATGAGCAGTTCTTC.

CDR3 in amino acids: CASSSPVSGGWYHEQFF. For the CDR3, the DNA is TGTGCCAGCAGCTCCCCAGTTAGCGGGGGGTGGTACCATGAGCAGTTCTTC. The chain uses TRBV7-9 and TRBJ2-1, with 10 bases matching TRBD2. Germline CDR1 and CDR2: SEHNR and FQNEAQ (reference sequence). The CDR3 has 17 amino acids. V shed 4 bases and J 8 bases; nucleotides not matched to a gene: 14. Filled out from reference TRBV7-9 and TRBJ2-1, the complete variable domain reads DTGVSQNPRHKITKRGQNVTFRCDPISEHNRLYWYRQTLGQGPEFLTYFQNEAQLEKSRLLSDRFSAERPKGSFSTLEIQRTEQGDSAMYLCASSSPVSGGWYHEQFFGPGTRLTVL.